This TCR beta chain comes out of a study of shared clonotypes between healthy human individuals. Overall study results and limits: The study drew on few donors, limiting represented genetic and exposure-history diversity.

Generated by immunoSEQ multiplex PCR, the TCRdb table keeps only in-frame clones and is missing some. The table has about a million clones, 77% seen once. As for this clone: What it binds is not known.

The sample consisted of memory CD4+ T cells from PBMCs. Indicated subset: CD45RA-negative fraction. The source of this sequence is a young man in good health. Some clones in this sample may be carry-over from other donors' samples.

CDR3 DNA: TGTGCCAGCAGTACGAGCGGGAGAACAGATACGCAGTATTTT. Its protein product is CASSTSGRTDTQYF. The chain has TRBV28 and TRBJ2-3; 8 nucleotides line up with TRBD2. V lost 5 bases to trimming and J lost 3 bases; unmatched junction nucleotides: 4. Germline V CDR1 and CDR2: MDHEN, SYDVKM. The CDR3 covers 14 residues.